This T cell receptor beta chain was identified in a study of T cell repertoires in cytomegalovirus infection. Whole-study context: Peptides in the study included HLA-C-restricted and HLA-B-restricted CMV epitopes.

In TCRdb, the reads were re-called with MiXCR into one record per CDR3 protein. The sample lists 70,000 to 85,000 distinct CDR3 sequences; approximately 39% were seen once. This clonotype was recorded many times. Its antigen is unidentified. The study, taken as a whole, reports: Carriage of CMV together with the relevant HLA was identifiable through cumulative public TCR beta family frequency.

The germline V and J ends were trimmed by 5 bases and 3 bases, with 11 bases remaining between them. This CDR3 comprises 14 residues. Germline CDR1 reads SGHTA; CDR2 reads FQGNSA. This sample comprised CD8+ T cells from cultured PBMCs, obtained from culture after CMV antigen stimulation. The TCR sequence derives from a human donor in good health (CMV status not recorded). Some clones in this sample may be carry-over from other donors' samples. This chain joins TRBV7-2 and TRBJ1-5; D unresolved. This CDR3 is CASSLYEYNQPQHF. DNA of the CDR3: TGTGCCAGCAGCCTATACGAATACAATCAGCCCCAGCATTTT.